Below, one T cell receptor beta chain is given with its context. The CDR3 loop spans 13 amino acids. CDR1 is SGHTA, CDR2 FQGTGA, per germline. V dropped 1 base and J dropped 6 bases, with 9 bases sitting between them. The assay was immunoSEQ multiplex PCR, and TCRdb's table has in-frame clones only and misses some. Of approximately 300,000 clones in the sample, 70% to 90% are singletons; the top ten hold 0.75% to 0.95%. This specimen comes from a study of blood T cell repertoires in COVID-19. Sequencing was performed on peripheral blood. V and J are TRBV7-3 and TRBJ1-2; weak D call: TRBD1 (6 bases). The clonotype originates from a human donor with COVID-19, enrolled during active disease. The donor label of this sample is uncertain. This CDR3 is CASSLNRGNGYTF. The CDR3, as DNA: TGTGCCAGCAGCTTAAATAGGGGGAATGGCTACACCTTC.